This T cell receptor (beta chain) was observed in a study of identical twins (dated by TCRdb to 2016 to 2018). About the investigation overall: To test whether fetal clonotypes persist, this study deep-sequenced TCR alpha and beta repertoires from monozygotic twins, from unrelated adults of various ages, and from cord blood. Replicate twin experiments were performed at different times using different library preparation protocols to rule out contamination. Beyond this particular receptor, the publication reports: The excess sharing between twins in beta out-of-frame sequences was weaker because fewer shared sequences reduced the signal-to-noise ratio. Zero-insertion analyses could be partly confounded by invariant T cells such as MAIT and iNKT, although diverse VJ usage argued against such confounding for most clonotypes. Compared with coincidental sharing between unrelated individuals, an excess of low generation-probability sequences was observed among out-of-frame TCR alpha sequences shared between twins. Abundant cord blood beta clonotypes had fewer insertions, young adult naive repertoires showed a similar but weaker trend, and memory repertoires showed no such trend. Conclusions relied on cross-sectional statistical analysis, since the same donors could not be followed over many years. Out-of-frame TCR alpha sharing in monozygotic twins was systematically underestimated by recombination models, whereas sharing between unrelated individuals was in agreement with the recombination models.

The method was 5' RACE. These reads were obtained on an Illumina HiSeq 2000. Template switching added a universal primer binding site, and the final cDNA carried a unique molecular identifier that allowed TCR cDNA molecules to be counted accurately. First-strand cDNA for TCR alpha and beta chains was synthesized from specific primers in the conserved constant-segment region. To control for contamination, each cDNA library was double barcoded with a SMART-Mk sample barcode plus Illumina barcodes. TruSeq adapter sequences and Illumina sample barcodes were added in two successive PCR steps. TCR alpha and beta cDNA libraries were sequenced on the Illumina HiSeq platform with custom primers. On the authors' methods: MiGEC processed the raw reads to extract unique molecular identifiers, while MiXCR was used to determine the CDR3 positions. Recombination models were inferred per individual with the repgenHMM and IGoR tools using an EM algorithm. Shared clonotype analysis was performed with the tcR package in R, normalizing sharing by the product of cloneset sizes. To study raw recombination free of thymic and clonal selection effects, out-of-frame nonproductive sequences were analyzed. TCRdb passed the public sequencing reads through fastp at Q25 and MiXCR, retaining productive beta sequences. Merged by CDR3 protein, the rows form single entries marked with the most common genes and DNA. Clone size and V and J calls follow TCRdb, not the original study. The sample table lists 420,000 or so distinct CDR3 sequences, around 20% of them with a count of one. 12% of the sample is held by the ten biggest clonotypes.

This clonotype was detected only a few times. Its antigen remains undetermined. No base-level quality is on record; no much larger clone is a single base apart. Only healthy Caucasian donors were included. Three unrelated non-twin adults were additionally sequenced: a male aged 18 to 30, a male aged 50 to 60 and a female aged 50 to 60. Miltenyi CD45RO+ enrichment and human naive T-cell isolation kits were used to isolate memory (CD45RO+) and naive T cells from PBMC. The trim is 5 bases for V and 12 bases for J, with a gap of 14 bases between the germline ends. CDR1 LGHDT and CDR2 YNNKEL are derived from the germline V gene (reference sequence). Its CDR3 holds 12 amino acids, cysteine through phenylalanine. Only the CDR3 part of the read is kept: 36 bases, read in frame from the first base.

The receptor comes from a man aged 50 to 59 in good health. Sample: naive T cells sorted from blood. In light of the paper, this sample's cell subset or site label describes: cells isolated with a human naive T-cell isolation kit. In this chain, TRBV3-1 is recombined with TRBJ2-1; a weak D assignment points to TRBD2 (5 bases agree). CDR3 loop: CASSATPGSQFF. The DNA sequence is TGTGCCAGCAGCGCCACCCCGGGATCGCAGTTCTTC.